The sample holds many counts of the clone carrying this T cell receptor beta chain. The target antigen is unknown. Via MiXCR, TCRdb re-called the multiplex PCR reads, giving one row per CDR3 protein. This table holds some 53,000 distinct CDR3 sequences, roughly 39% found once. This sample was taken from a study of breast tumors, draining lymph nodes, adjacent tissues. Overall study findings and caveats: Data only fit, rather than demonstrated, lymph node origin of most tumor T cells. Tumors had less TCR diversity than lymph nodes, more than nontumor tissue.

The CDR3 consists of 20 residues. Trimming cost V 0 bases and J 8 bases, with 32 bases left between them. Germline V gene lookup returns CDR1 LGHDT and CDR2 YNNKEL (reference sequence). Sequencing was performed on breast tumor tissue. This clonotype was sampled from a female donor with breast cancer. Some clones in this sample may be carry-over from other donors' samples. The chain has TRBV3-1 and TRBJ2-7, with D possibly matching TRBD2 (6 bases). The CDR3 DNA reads TGTGCCAGCAGCCAAGATGGGTCCACTGGAATGTCACTAGCCCAGATAAAGCAGTACTTC. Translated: CASSQDGSTGMSLAQIKQYF.